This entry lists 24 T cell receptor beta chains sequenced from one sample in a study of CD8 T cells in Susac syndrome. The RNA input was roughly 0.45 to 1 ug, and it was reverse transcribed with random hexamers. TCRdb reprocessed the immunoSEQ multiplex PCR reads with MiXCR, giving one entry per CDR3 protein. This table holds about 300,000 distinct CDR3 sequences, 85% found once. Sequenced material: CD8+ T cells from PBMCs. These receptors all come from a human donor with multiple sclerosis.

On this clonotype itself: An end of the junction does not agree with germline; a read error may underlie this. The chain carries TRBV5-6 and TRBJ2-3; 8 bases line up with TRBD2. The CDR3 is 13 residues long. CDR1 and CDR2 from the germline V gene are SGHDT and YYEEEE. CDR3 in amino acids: CASSPTQGTSRVF. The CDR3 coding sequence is TGTGCCAGCAGCCCCACGCAAGGGACTAGTCGGGTTTTT. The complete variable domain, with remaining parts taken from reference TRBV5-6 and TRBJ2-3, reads DAGVTQSPTHLIKTRGQQVTLRCSPKSGHDTVSWYQQALGQGPQFIFQYYEEEERQRGNFPDRFSGHQFPNYSSELNVNALLLGDSALYLCASSPTQGTSRVFGPGTRLTVL.

The CDR3 DNA follows: TGTGCCAGCAGTGACCTGGACAGGGGTCTAGCCAAAAACATTCAGTACTTC. It codes for CASSDLDRGLAKNIQYF. The chain has TRBV2 and TRBJ2-4; TRBD1 matches 9 bases. V was pared by 3 bases and J by 0 bases, with 6 bases of the junction left unmatched. Germline V CDR1 and CDR2: SNHLY, FYNNEI. The CDR3 covers 17 residues.

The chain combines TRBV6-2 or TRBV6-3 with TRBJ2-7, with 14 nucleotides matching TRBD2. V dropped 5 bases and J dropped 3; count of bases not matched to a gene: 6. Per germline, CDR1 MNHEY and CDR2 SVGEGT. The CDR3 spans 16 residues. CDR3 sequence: CASSPWTSGRIYEQYF. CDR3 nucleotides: TGTGCCAGCAGTCCCTGGACTAGCGGGAGGATCTACGAGCAGTACTTC.

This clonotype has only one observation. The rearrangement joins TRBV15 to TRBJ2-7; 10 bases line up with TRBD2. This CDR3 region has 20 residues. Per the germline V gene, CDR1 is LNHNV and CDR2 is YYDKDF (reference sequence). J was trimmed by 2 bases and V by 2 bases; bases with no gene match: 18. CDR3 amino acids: CATSRLIGTSVTPPTYEQYF. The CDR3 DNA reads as TGTGCCACCAGCAGATTAATCGGGACTAGCGTGACGCCCCCTACCTACGAGCAGTACTTC.

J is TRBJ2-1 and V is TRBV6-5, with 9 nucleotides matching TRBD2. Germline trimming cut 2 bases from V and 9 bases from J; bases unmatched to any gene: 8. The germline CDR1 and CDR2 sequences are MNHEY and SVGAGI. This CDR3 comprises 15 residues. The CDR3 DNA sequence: TGTGCCAGCAGTTACGGCGCTAGCGGGACGGGTGAGCAGTTCTTC. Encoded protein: CASSYGASGTGEQFF.

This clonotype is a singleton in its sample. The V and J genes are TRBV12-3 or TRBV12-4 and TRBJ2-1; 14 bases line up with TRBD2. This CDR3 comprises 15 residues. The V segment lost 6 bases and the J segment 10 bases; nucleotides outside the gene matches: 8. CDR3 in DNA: TGTGCCAGCAGCTGGGGACTAGCGGGAGAGAGAGAGCAGTTCTTC. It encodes CASSWGLAGEREQFF.

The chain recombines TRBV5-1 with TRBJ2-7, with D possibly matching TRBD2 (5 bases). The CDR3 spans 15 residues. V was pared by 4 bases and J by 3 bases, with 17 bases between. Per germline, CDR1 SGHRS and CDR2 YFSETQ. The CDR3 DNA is TGCGCCAGCAGCCATGATCCCAGCGGATTCTACGAGCAGTACTTC. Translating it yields CASSHDPSGFYEQYF.

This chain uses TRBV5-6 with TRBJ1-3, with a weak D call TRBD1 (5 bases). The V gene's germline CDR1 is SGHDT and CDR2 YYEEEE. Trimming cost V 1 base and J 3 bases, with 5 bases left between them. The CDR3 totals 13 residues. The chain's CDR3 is CASSLTGGNTIYF. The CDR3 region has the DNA TGTGCCAGCAGCTTGACAGGTGGAAACACCATATATTTT.

CDR3 loop: CASNAVGAGGFYEQYF. As DNA, the CDR3 is TGTGCCAGCAACGCGGTGGGGGCGGGAGGATTCTACGAGCAGTACTTC. This rearrangement joins TRBV7-9 to TRBJ2-7; TRBD2 aligns across 8 bases. Germline V gives CDR1 SEHNR, CDR2 FQNEAQ (reference sequence). This CDR3 has 16 amino acids. The ends lost 7 bases at V and 3 bases at J; junction bases unmatched: 14.

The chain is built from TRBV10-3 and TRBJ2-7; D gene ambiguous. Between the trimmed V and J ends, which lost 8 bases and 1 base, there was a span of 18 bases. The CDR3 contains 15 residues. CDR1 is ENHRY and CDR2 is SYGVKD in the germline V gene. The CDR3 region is CAIATETSSSYEQYF. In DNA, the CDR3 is TGTGCCATCGCCACCGAGACGTCGAGTTCCTACGAGCAGTACTTC.

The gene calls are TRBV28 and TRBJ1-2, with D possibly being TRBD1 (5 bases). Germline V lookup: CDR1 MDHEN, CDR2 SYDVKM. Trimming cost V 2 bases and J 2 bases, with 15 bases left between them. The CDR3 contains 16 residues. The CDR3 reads CASSLGAGRENYGYTF. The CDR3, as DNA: TGTGCCAGCAGTTTAGGGGCGGGCAGGGAAAACTATGGCTACACCTTC.

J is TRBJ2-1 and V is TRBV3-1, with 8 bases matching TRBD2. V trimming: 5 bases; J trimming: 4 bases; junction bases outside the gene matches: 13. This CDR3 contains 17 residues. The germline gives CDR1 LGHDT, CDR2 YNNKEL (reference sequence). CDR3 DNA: TGTGCCAGCAGCTTAAAAAGAGCGGGAGAGGGATACAATGAGCAGTTCTTC. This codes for CASSLKRAGEGYNEQFF.

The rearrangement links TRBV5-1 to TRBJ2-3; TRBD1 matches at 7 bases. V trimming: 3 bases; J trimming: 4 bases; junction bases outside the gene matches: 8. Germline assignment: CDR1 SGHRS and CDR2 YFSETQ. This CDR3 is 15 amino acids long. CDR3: CASSSYRGSPDTQYF. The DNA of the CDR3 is TGCGCCAGCAGCTCATACAGGGGATCGCCAGATACGCAGTATTTT.

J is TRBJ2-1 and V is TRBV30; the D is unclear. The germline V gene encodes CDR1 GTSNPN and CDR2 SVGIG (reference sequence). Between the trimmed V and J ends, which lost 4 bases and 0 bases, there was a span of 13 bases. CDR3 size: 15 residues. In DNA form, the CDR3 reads TGTGCCTGGATCGGGCCCGCGAGCTCCTACAATGAGCAGTTCTTC. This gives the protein CAWIGPASSYNEQFF.

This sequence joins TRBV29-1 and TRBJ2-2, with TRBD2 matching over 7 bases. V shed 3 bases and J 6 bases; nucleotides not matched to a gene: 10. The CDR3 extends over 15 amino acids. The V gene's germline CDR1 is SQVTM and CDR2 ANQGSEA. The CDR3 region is CSVDGSGAFAGELFF. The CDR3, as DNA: TGCAGCGTTGATGGGAGCGGGGCCTTCGCCGGGGAGCTGTTTTTT.

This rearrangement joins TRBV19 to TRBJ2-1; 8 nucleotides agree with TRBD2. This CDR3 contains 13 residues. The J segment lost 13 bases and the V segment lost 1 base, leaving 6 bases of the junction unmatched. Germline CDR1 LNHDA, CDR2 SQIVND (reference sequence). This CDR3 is CASSIVTSGHQFF. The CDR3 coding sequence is TGTGCCAGTAGTATAGTAACTAGCGGCCATCAGTTCTTC.

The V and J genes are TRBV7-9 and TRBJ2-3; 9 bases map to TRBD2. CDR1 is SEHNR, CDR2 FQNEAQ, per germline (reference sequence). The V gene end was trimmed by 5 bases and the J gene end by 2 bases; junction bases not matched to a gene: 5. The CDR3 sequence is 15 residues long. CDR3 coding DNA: TGTGCCAGCAGCAACCGACTAGCGGACACAGATACGCAGTATTTT. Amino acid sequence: CASSNRLADTDTQYF.

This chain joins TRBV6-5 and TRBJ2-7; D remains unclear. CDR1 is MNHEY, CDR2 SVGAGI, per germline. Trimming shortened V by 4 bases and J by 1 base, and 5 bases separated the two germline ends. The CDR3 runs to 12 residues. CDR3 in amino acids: CASSFDSYEQYF. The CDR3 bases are TGTGCCAGCAGTTTTGATTCCTACGAGCAGTACTTC.

CDR3 amino acids: CASSPAFDSSTDTQYF. The CDR3 DNA follows: TGTGCCAGCAGCCCCGCCTTTGATTCTAGCACAGATACGCAGTATTTT. The chain is built from TRBV7-9 and TRBJ2-3; D is unresolved. Germline lookup yields CDR1 SEHNR and CDR2 FQNEAQ (reference sequence). Between the trimmed V and J ends, which lost 5 bases and 0 bases, there was a span of 15 bases. The CDR3 runs 16 residues.

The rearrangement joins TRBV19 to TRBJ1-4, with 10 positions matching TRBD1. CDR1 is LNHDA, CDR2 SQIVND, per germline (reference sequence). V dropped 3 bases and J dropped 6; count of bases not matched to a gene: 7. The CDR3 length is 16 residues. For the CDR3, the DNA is TGTGCCAGTAGTATCTCCTCGACAGGGGGCGATGAAAAACTGTTTTTT. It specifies CASSISSTGGDEKLFF.

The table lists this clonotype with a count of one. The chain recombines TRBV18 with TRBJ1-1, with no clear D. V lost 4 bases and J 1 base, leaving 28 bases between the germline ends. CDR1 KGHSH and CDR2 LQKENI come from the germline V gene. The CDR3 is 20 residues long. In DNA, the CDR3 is TGTGCCAGCTCACACCACTCCCCACATGAGATAACGGCCTCGAACACTGAAGCTTTCTTT. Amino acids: CASSHHSPHEITASNTEAFF.

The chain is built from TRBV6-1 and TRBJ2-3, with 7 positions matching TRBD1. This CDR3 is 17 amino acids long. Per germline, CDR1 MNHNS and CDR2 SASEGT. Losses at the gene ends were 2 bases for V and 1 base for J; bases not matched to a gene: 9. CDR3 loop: CASSERTWGQRTDTQYF. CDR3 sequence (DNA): TGTGCCAGCAGTGAAAGGACTTGGGGACAGCGCACAGATACGCAGTATTTT.

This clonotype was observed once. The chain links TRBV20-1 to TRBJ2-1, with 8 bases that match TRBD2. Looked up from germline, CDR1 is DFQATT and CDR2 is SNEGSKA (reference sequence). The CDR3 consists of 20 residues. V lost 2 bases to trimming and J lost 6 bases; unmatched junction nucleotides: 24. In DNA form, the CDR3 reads TGCAGTGCTAGACCTTCCCCGATGACTAGCGAGAGAGGCTCAGGCAATGAGCAGTTCTTC. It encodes CSARPSPMTSERGSGNEQFF.

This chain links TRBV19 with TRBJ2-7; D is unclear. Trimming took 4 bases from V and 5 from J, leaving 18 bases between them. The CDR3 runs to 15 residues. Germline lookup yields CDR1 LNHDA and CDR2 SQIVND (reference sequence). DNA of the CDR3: TGTGCCAGTAGTACACGATCCGGCTTGATGCACGAGCAGTACTTC. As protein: CASSTRSGLMHEQYF. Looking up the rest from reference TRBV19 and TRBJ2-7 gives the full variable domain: DGGITQSPKYLFRKEGQNVTLSCEQNLNHDAMYWYRQDPGQGLRLIYYSQIVNDFQKGDIAEGYSVSREKKESFPLTVTSAQKNPTAFYLCASSTRSGLMHEQYFGPGTRLTVT.